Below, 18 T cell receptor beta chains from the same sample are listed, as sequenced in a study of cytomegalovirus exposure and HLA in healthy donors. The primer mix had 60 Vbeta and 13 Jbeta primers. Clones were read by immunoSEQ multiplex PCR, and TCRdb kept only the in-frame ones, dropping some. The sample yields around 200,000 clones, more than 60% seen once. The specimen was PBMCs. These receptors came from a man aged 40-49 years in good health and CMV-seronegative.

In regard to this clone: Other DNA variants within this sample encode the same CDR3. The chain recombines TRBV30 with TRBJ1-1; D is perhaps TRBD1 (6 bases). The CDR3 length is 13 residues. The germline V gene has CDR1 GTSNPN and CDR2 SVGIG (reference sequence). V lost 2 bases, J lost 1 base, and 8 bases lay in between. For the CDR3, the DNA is TGTGCCTGGAGTTTAGGGGGGAACACTGAAGCTTTCTTT. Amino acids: CAWSLGGNTEAFF.

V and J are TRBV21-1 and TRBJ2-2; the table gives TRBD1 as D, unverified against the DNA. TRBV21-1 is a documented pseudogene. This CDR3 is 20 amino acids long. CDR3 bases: TGTGCCAGCAGGGTTTGGAGGGACAGGGGACGGGGACTAGAAGCCGGGGAGCTGTTTTTT. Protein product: CASRVWRDRGRGLEAGELFF.

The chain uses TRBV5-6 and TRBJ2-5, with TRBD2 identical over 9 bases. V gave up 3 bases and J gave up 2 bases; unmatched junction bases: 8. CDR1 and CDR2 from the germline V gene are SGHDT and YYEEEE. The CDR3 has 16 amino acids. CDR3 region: CASSSASGVMQETQYF. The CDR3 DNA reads TGTGCCAGCAGCTCGGCTAGCGGGGTAATGCAAGAGACCCAGTACTTC.

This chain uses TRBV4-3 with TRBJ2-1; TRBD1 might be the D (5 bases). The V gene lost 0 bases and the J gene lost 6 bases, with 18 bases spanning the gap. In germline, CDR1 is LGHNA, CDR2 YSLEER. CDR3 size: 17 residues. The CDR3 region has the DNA TGCGCCAGCAGCCAAGACAGGACACTACCTGTACCCAATGAGCAGTTCTTC. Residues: CASSQDRTLPVPNEQFF.

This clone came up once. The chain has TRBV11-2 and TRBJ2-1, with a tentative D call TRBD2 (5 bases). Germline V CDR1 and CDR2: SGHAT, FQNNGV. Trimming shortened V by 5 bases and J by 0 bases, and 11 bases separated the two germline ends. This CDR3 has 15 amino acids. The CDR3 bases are TGTGCCAGCAGCCGCAGCGGTGCCTCCTACAATGAGCAGTTCTTC. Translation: CASSRSGASYNEQFF. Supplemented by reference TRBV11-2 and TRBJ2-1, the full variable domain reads EAGVAQSPRYKIIEKRQSVAFWCNPISGHATLYWYQQILGQGPKLLIQFQNNGVVDDSQLPKDRFSAERLKGVDSTLKIQPAKLEDSAVYLCASSRSGASYNEQFFGPGTRLTVL.

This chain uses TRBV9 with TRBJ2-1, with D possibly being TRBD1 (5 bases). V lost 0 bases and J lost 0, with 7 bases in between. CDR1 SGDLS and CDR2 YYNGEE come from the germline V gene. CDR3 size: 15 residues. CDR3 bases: TGTGCCAGCAGCGTAGCAGGGCCCTCCTACAATGAGCAGTTCTTC. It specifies CASSVAGPSYNEQFF.

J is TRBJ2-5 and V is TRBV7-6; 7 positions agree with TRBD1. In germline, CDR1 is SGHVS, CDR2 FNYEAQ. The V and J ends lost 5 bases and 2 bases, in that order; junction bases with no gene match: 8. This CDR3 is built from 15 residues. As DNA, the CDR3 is TGTGCCAGCAGCCGGTCGAGACAGGGACAAGAGACCCAGTACTTC. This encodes CASSRSRQGQETQYF.

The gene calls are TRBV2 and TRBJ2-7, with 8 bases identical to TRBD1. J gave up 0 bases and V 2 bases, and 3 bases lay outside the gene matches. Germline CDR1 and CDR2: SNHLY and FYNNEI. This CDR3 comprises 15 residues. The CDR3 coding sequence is TGTGCCAGCAGTGAAATCGACAGGGGCTCCTACGAGCAGTACTTC. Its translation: CASSEIDRGSYEQYF.

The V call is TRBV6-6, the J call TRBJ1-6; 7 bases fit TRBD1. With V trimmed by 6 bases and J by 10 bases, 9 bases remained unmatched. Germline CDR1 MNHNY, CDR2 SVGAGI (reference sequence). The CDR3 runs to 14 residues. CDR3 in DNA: TGTGCCAGCAGGCCACAGGGGTTAGGGTCACCCCTCCACTTT. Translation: CASRPQGLGSPLHF.

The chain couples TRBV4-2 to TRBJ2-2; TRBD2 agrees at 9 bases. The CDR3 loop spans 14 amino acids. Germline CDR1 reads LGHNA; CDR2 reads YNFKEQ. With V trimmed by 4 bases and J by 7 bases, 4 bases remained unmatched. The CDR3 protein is CASSRGGANGELFF. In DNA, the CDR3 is TGTGCCAGCAGCCGCGGGGGGGCAAACGGGGAGCTGTTTTTT.

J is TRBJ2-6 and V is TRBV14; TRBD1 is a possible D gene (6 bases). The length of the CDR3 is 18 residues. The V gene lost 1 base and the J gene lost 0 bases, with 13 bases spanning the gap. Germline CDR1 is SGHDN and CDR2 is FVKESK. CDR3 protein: CASSQGGDRFSGANVLTF. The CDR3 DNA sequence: TGTGCCAGCAGCCAAGGAGGCGACAGGTTCTCTGGGGCCAACGTCCTGACTTTC.

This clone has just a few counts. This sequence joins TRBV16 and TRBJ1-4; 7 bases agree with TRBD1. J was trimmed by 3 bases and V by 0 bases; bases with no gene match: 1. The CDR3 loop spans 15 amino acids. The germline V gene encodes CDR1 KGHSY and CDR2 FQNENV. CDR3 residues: CASSQSGTANEKLFF. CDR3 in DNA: TGTGCCAGCAGCCAATCCGGGACAGCTAATGAAAAACTGTTTTTT.

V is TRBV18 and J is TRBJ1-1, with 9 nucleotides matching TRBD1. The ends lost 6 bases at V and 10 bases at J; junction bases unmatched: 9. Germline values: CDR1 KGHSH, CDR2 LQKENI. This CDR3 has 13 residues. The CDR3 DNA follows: TGTGCCAGCTCCCCCACAGGGGGCGAAGGAGCTTTCTTT. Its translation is CASSPTGGEGAFF.

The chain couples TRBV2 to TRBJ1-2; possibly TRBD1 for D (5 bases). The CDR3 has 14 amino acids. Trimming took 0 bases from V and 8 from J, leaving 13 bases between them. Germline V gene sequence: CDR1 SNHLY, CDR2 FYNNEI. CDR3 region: CASSEALNRRGYTF. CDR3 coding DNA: TGTGCCAGCAGTGAAGCGCTTAACAGGCGGGGCTACACCTTC.

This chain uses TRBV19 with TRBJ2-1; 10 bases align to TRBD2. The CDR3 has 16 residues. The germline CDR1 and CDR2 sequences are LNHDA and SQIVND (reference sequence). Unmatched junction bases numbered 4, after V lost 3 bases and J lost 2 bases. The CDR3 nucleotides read TGTGCCAGTAGTATGGCTCTAGCGGGGGCCTACAATGAGCAGTTCTTC. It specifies CASSMALAGAYNEQFF. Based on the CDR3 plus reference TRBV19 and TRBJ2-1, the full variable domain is DGGITQSPKYLFRKEGQNVTLSCEQNLNHDAMYWYRQDPGQGLRLIYYSQIVNDFQKGDIAEGYSVSREKKESFPLTVTSAQKNPTAFYLCASSMALAGAYNEQFFGPGTRLTVL.

The CDR3 loop reads CASSFWGRDGYTF. The CDR3 DNA reads TGTGCCAGCAGTTTTTGGGGGCGGGATGGCTACACCTTC. The V and J genes are TRBV27 and TRBJ1-2, with D perhaps matching TRBD1 (6 bases). V was shortened by 3 bases and J by 6 bases, with 11 bases between the two germline ends. Germline V gene sequence: CDR1 MNHEY, CDR2 SMNVEV (reference sequence). The CDR3 runs to 13 residues.

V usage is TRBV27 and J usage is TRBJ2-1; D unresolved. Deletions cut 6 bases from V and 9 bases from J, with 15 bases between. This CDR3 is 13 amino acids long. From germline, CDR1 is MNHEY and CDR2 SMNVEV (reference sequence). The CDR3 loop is CASRPPNIGEQFF. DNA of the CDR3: TGTGCCAGCAGGCCCCCCAATATCGGTGAGCAGTTCTTC.

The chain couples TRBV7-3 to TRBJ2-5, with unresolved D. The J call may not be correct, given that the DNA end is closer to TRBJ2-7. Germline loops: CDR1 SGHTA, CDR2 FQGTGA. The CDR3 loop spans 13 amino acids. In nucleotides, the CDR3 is TGTGCCAGCAGCTTAGGTTTGTACTACGAGCAGTACTTC. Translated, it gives CASSLGLYYEQYF.